This entry concerns a single TCR beta chain. Trimming cost V 3 bases and J 2 bases, with 7 bases left between them. Germline CDR1 reads MDHEN; CDR2 reads SYDVKM. The CDR3 has 14 residues. This sample is drawn from a study of blood T cell repertoires in COVID-19. Study in general: Some COVID-19 samples were acute and others convalescent; all came from the United States, Italy and Spain. T cells, B-cell-depleted T cells, or PBMCs provided the cDNA or gDNA that served as material.

Per the original methods: Researchers report that nucleated cell counts were estimated from reference gene primer amplification. Some clones are missing from TCRdb's copy, which holds only in-frame ones; the method was immunoSEQ multiplex PCR. The V and J calls and clone size were taken over from that table, and D and trimming were inferred from the DNA. The table records fewer than 400,000 clones, around 90% of them present only once. The origin of this receptor is a human donor in a cohort sampled during active COVID-19. The chain links TRBV28 to TRBJ2-2; D remains unclear. Sequenced material: peripheral blood. The CDR3 protein is CASSFFYNTGELFF. CDR3 nucleotides: TGTGCCAGCAGTTTTTTCTACAACACCGGGGAGCTGTTTTTT.